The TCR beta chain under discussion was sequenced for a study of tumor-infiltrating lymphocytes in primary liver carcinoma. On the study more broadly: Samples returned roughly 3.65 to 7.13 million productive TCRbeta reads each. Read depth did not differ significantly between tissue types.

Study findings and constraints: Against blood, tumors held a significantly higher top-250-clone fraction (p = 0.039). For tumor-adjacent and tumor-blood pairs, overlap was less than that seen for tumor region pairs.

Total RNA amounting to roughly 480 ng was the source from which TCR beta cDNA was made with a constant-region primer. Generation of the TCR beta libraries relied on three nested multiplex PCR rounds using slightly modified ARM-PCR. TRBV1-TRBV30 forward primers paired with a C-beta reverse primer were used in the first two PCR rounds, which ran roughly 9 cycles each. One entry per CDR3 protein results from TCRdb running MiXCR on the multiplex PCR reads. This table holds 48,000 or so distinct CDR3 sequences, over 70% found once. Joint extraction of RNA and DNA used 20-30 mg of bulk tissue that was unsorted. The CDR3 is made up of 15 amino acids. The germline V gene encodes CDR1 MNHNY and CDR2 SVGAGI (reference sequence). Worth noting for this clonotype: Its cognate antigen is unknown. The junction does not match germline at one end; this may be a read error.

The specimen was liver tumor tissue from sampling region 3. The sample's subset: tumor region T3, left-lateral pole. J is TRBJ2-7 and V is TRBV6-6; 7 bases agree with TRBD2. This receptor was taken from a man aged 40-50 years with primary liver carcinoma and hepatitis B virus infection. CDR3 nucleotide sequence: TGTGCCAGCAGTTACTCGATAGGGGACTATGACGAGCAGTATTTC. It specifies CASSYSIGDYDEQYF.